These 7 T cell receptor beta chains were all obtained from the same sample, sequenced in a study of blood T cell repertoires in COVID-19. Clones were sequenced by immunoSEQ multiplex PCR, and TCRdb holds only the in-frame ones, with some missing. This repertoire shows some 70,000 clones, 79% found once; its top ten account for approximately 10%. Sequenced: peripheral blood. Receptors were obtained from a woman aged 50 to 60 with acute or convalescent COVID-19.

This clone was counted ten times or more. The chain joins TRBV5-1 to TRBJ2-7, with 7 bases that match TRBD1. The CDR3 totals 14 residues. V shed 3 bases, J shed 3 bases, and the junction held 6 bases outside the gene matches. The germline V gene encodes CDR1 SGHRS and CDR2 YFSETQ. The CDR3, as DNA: TGCGCCAGCAGCTGGGGGACAGCGCACTACGAGCAGTACTTC. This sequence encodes CASSWGTAHYEQYF.

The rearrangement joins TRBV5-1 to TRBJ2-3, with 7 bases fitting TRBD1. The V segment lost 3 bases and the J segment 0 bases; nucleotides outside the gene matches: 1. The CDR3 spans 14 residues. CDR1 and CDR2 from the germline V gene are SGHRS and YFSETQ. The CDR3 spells CASSSGQSTDTQYF. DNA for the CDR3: TGCGCCAGCAGCTCGGGACAGAGCACAGATACGCAGTATTTT.

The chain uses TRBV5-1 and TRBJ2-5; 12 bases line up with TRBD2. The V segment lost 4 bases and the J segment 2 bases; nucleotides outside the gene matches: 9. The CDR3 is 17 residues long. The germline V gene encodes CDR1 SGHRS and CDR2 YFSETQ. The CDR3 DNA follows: TGCGCCAGCAGCCACAAGAGGACTAGCGGGGTTCAAGAGACCCAGTACTTC. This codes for CASSHKRTSGVQETQYF.

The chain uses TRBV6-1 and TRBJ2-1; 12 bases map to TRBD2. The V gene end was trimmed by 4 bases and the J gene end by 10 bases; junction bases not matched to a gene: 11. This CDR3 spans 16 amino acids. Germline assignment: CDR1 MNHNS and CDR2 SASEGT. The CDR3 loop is CASSVRLAGEPKEQFF. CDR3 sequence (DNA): TGTGCCAGCAGTGTTAGACTAGCGGGAGAACCCAAGGAGCAGTTCTTC.

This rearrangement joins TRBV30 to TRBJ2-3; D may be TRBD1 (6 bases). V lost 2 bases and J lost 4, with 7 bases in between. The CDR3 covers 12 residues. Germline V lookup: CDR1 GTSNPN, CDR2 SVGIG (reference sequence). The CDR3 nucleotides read TGTGCCTGGAGTCGACAGGCAGATACGCAGTATTTT. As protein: CAWSRQADTQYF.

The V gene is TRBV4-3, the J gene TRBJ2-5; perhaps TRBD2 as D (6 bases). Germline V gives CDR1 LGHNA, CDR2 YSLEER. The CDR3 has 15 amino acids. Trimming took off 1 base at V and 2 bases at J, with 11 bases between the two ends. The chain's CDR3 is CASSQARGTQETQYF. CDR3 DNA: TGCGCCAGCAGCCAAGCCCGGGGGACTCAAGAGACCCAGTACTTC.

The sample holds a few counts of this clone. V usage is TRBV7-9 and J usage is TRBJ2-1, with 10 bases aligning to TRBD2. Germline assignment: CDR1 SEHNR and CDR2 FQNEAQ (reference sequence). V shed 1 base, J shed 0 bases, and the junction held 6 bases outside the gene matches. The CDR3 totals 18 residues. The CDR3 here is CASSLESSGSSSYNEQFF. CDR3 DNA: TGTGCCAGCAGCTTAGAGTCTAGCGGGAGTAGCTCCTACAATGAGCAGTTCTTC.